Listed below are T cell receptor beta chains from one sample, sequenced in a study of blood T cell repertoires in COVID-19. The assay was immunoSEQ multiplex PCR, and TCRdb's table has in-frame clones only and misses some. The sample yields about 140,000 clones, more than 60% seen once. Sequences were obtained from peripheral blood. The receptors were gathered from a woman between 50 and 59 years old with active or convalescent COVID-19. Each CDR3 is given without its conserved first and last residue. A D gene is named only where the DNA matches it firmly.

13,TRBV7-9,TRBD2,ASSLPTSGTRGQY
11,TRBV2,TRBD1,ASKSTGLNEQY
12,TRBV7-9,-,ASSLGQSNEKLF
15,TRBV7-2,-,ASSLVVPGAGVHGYT
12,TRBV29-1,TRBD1,SVETLQGSGGYT
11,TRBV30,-,AWSVLGYNEQF
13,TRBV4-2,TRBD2,ASSWGPRGGDEQF
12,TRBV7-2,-,ASSIQGLADEQY
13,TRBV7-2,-,ASSLAPQGSYGYT
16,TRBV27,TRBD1,ASRAGTGAQIGSTEAF
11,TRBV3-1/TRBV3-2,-,ASSQLGGETQY
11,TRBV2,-,ATGRERTDTQY
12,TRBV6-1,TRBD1,ASSDQGASNEQF
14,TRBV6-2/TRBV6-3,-,ASSYEHPRSGNTIY
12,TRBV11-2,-,ASSPGALNTEAF
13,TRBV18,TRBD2,ASSPWTSGRETQY
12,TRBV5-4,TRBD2,ASSPSGREETQY
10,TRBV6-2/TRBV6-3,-,ASSYSRSEAF
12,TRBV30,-,AVGKGGSTDTQY
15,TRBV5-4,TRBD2,ASSYGRLAGNTDTQY
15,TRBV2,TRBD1,ASSRRGGQGIQGGYT
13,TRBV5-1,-,ASSLADSSRDTQY
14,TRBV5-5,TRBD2,ASSWTSGSVLNEQF
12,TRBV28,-,ASRGDARNTEAF
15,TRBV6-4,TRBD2,ASTKKAPGGGTDTQY
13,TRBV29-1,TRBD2,SVPRLAGVSGEQF